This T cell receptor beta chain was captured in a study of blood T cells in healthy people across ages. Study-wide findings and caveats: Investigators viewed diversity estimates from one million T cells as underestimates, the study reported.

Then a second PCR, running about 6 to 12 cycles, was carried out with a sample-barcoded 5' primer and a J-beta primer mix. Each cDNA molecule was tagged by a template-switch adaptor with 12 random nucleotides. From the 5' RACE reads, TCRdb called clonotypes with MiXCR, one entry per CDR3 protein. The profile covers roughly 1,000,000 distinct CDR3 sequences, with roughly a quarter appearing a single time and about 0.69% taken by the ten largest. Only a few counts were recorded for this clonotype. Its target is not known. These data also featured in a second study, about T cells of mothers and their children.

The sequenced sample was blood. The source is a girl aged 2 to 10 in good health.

This CDR3 is CSATGVSGQFF. CDR3 DNA: TGCAGTGCAACTGGGGTCTCGGGACAGTTCTTC. This chain links TRBV20-1 with TRBJ2-1; TRBD2 might be the D (5 bases). Trimming removed 6 bases from V and 13 bases from J, with 16 bases in between. The CDR3 contains 11 residues. Looked up from germline, CDR1 is DFQATT and CDR2 is SNEGSKA (reference sequence).